This T cell receptor beta chain was retrieved from a study of T cells expressing NK-cell markers (dated by TCRdb to 2020 to 2021). Background on the whole study: In sorted CD3+CD56+NKG2C+, CD3+CD56+NKG2C- and CD3+CD56-NKG2C+ T-cell subsets from eight or nine donors, TCR beta-chain repertoires were profiled. Among the eight sequenced donors, only one was HCMV-seronegative, while the other seven were HCMV-seropositive. The eight sequenced donors were randomly selected healthy volunteers, three men and five women. The libraries were sequenced on Illumina HiSeq 2000/2500, MiSeq or NextSeq, producing 2 x 150 bp reads. What the work shows at the level of the full study, not this receptor alone: Whether the expanded NKG2C-expressing T cell clones were specific for HCMV antigens remained unclear. Those dominant clonotypes were again the most abundant among CD3+CD56-NKG2C+ cells in several donors, at roughly 28.3-60.1%. In six donors, the dominant CD3+CD56+NKG2C+ clonotypes were among the top 10 CD8+ clonotypes and accounted for roughly 1.0-7.0% of CD8+ T cells.

A commercial ELISA kit detecting HCMV-specific IgG in serum was used to determine HCMV serostatus. Peripheral blood mononuclear cells were isolated from blood by Ficoll density gradient centrifugation. Its CDR3 holds 17 amino acids, cysteine through phenylalanine. No DNA is recorded. CDR1 and CDR2 are drawn from the germline V gene (reference sequence): MNHEY, SMNVEV. The instrument given in TCRdb is Illumina HiSeq 2000. The TCR beta cDNA libraries were made using 5'RACE template switching, a step that added both a universal primer site and unique molecular identifiers. Synthesis of cDNA was primed from the TCR beta constant segment and was followed by two consecutive PCR amplification steps. The study's own analysis went as follows. MIGEC handled demultiplexing of the reads and grouping by UMI, while MiTCR was used to assemble and quantify clonotypes. To exclude erroneous sequences, any TCR cDNA sequence not supported by at least two reads was discarded. The tcR package was used for downstream repertoire analysis, and clonotypes were matched across fractions by CDR3 nucleotide sequence plus V segment. VDJmatch was used to annotate antigen specificity against VDJdb, with one amino acid substitution in CDR3 permitted. The reads, reprocessed by TCRdb, yield one row per CDR3 protein sequence and no DNA. TCRdb's processing, not the authors' own work, is the source of the V and J calls. The table for this sample shows tens of thousands of distinct CDR3 sequences. The ten most abundant clones make up 60% of the sample.

A note on this clonotype: The antigen this receptor binds is unknown.

The sequenced material came from blood T cells: a sorted CD56 or NKG2C T cell subset, CD4+ or CD8+ T cells, or bulk PBMC T cells (not recorded which). The sequence was collected from a woman aged 18-70 years in good health. The V and J genes are TRBV27 and TRBJ2-3; without DNA, the TCRdb call of TRBD1 cannot be checked. The CDR3 protein sequence reads: CASSPLVRGEWTDTQYF.